This entry lists 26 T cell receptor beta chains sequenced from one sample in a study of blood T cell repertoires in COVID-19. Clones were read by immunoSEQ multiplex PCR, and TCRdb kept only the in-frame ones, dropping some. The sample carries just over 150,000 clones, around nine tenths recorded once. The material sequenced was PBMCs or T cells enriched from blood (not recorded which). The source of these receptors is a woman between 45 and 60 years old who had recovered from COVID-19.

This clone has only a few counts. The chain recombines TRBV27 with TRBJ1-2, with TRBD1 matching 7 bases. The CDR3 has 13 amino acids. V was clipped by 3 bases and J by 4 bases; unmatched bases: 2. CDR1 is MNHEY and CDR2 is SMNVEV in the germline V gene (reference sequence). The CDR3 sequence: CASSLTGPYGYTF. The CDR3 coding sequence is TGTGCCAGCAGTTTGACAGGGCCCTATGGCTACACCTTC.

This clone has only one observation. The V gene is TRBV13, the J gene TRBJ1-5; 7 bases are shared with TRBD1. Germline assignment: CDR1 PRHDT and CDR2 FYEKMQ (reference sequence). The CDR3 consists of 15 residues. With V trimmed by 1 base and J by 6 bases, 6 bases remained unmatched. CDR3 sequence: CASSLAGSGGQPQHF. The CDR3 region has the DNA TGTGCCAGCAGCTTAGCAGGCTCAGGGGGTCAGCCCCAGCATTTT. Variable domain in full (rest from reference TRBV13 and TRBJ1-5): AAGVIQSPRHLIKEKRETATLKCYPIPRHDTVYWYQQGPGQDPQFLISFYEKMQSDKGSIPDRFSAQQFSDYHSELNMSSLELGDSALYFCASSLAGSGGQPQHFGDGTRLSIL.

The gene calls are TRBV4-2 and TRBJ1-4, with 7 bases matching TRBD1. V lost 1 base and J lost 3; bases outside the gene matches: 11. Germline V lookup: CDR1 LGHNA, CDR2 YNFKEQ. CDR3 size: 18 residues. CDR3 loop: CASSQVARGDFSNEKLFF. The CDR3 bases are TGTGCCAGCAGCCAAGTGGCCAGGGGGGACTTCTCTAATGAAAAACTGTTTTTT.

The chain combines TRBV7-2 with TRBJ2-5, with TRBD1 identical over 10 bases. There are 13 residues in the CDR3. V dropped 4 bases and J dropped 5; count of bases not matched to a gene: 1. Per germline, CDR1 SGHTA and CDR2 FQGNSA. CDR3: CASSSGQGETQYF. The DNA for the CDR3 is TGTGCCAGCAGCTCGGGACAGGGGGAGACCCAGTACTTC.

The rearrangement links TRBV5-4 to TRBJ1-2; no reliable D call. V lost 1 base and J lost 8, with 12 bases in between. Germline lookup yields CDR1 SGHNT and CDR2 YYREEE (reference sequence). The CDR3 contains 13 residues. The CDR3 nucleotides read TGTGCCAGCAGCTTGAAACCCACGCAGGGCTACACCTTC. This sequence encodes CASSLKPTQGYTF.

The V and J genes are TRBV24-1 and TRBJ2-2; TRBD2 aligns across 7 bases. The CDR3 has 17 residues. Germline CDR1 KGHDR, CDR2 SFDVKD. J gave up 7 bases and V 4 bases, and 14 bases lay outside the gene matches. CDR3 coding DNA: TGTGCCACCAGTGACCCAATGGGGGAGGGTCTGGGCGGGGAGCTGTTTTTT. This codes for CATSDPMGEGLGGELFF.

This clone was recorded only once. The CDR3 protein is CASSPLGDNEQFF. The CDR3 bases are TGTGCCAGCAGCCCCCTCGGGGACAATGAGCAGTTCTTC. The J gene is TRBJ2-1, the V gene TRBV4-2; D possibly corresponds to TRBD2 (5 bases). Germline V gene lookup returns CDR1 LGHNA and CDR2 YNFKEQ. This CDR3 has 13 amino acids. V lost 4 bases to trimming and J lost 5 bases, with 9 bases between them.

The V gene is TRBV6-5, the J gene TRBJ1-1; TRBD1 matches at 8 bases. Trimming took 5 bases from V and 1 from J; bases not matched to a gene: 3. The germline V gene has CDR1 MNHEY and CDR2 SVGAGI. CDR3 length equals 14 residues. The CDR3 is CASSRQGTNTEAFF. DNA for the CDR3: TGTGCCAGCAGTCGACAGGGGACGAACACTGAAGCTTTCTTT.

This sequence joins TRBV18 and TRBJ2-2, with 9 bases that match TRBD2. Germline CDR1 is KGHSH and CDR2 is LQKENI. V was pared by 5 bases and J by 0 bases, with 4 bases of the junction left unmatched. There are 16 residues in the CDR3. Here the CDR3 reads CASSASGGSNTGELFF. The CDR3 region has the DNA TGTGCCAGCTCAGCCAGCGGGGGGTCGAACACCGGGGAGCTGTTTTTT.

This clone has just one count. V is TRBV9 and J is TRBJ1-5, with a possible D match to TRBD1 (6 bases). V was trimmed by 3 bases and J by 4 bases, leaving 14 bases between them. The CDR3 sequence is 15 residues long. Looked up from germline, CDR1 is SGDLS and CDR2 is YYNGEE. The CDR3 sequence is CASSATTGWNQPQHF. CDR3 in DNA: TGTGCCAGCAGCGCCACCACAGGGTGGAATCAGCCCCAGCATTTT.

The V gene is TRBV6-4, the J gene TRBJ1-1; the D gene is possibly TRBD1 (6 bases). V was clipped by 6 bases and J by 1 base, with 9 bases between them. Per the germline V gene, CDR1 is MRHNA and CDR2 is SNTAGT. The CDR3 covers 13 residues. CDR3 bases: TGTGCCAGCAGCCCGACAGGGAACACTGAAGCTTTCTTT. The encoded protein is CASSPTGNTEAFF.

The chain combines TRBV7-6 with TRBJ2-5, with TRBD1 matching 7 bases. The CDR3 has 16 amino acids. CDR1 is SGHVS and CDR2 is FNYEAQ in the germline V gene. Germline trimming cut 0 bases from V and 2 bases from J; bases unmatched to any gene: 6. The CDR3 DNA reads as TGTGCCAGCAGCTTAGCAGTGACAGGGATACAAGAGACCCAGTACTTC. Translated, it gives CASSLAVTGIQETQYF.

This clone was recorded once. This chain uses TRBV7-3 with TRBJ2-1, with D possibly TRBD2 on 7 matching bases. This CDR3 is built from 15 residues. Germline V gene sequence: CDR1 SGHTA, CDR2 FQGTGA. With 5 bases removed from V and 4 bases from J, the gap between germline ends came to 15 bases. The CDR3 loop is CASSTPEGGYNEQFF. In DNA, the CDR3 is TGTGCCAGCAGCACACCTGAGGGGGGGTACAATGAGCAGTTCTTC.

This chain links TRBV7-9 with TRBJ2-7; no firm D call. Looked up from germline, CDR1 is SEHNR and CDR2 is FQNEAQ (reference sequence). V gave up 5 bases and J gave up 4 bases, with 9 bases separating them. CDR3 length: 12 amino acids. The CDR3 coding sequence is TGTGCCAGCAGCATTGGGCCGTACGAGCAGTACTTC. This gives the protein CASSIGPYEQYF.

This chain uses TRBV6-5 with TRBJ1-5; 11 bases are shared with TRBD1. J gave up 3 bases and V 2 bases, and 3 bases lay outside the gene matches. Germline CDR1 is MNHEY and CDR2 is SVGAGI. The CDR3 has 16 amino acids. CDR3 DNA: TGTGCCAGCAGTTACGGACAGGGGGCCACCAATCAGCCCCAGCATTTT. It specifies CASSYGQGATNQPQHF.

This clone was counted once. This rearrangement joins TRBV7-2 to TRBJ1-3; tentative D call: TRBD1 (5 bases). Germline assignment: CDR1 SGHTA and CDR2 FQGNSA. V lost 1 base and J lost 0, with 10 bases in between. The CDR3 is 16 amino acids. CDR3 sequence reads: CASSLGRQRSGNTIYF. Here the CDR3 DNA reads TGTGCCAGCAGCTTAGGCCGACAGCGCTCTGGAAACACCATATATTTT.

The chain joins TRBV11-3 to TRBJ2-5, with 8 bases identical to TRBD2. CDR1 is SGHNT and CDR2 is YENEEA in the germline V gene. Trimming at V came to 5 bases and at J to 4 bases, leaving 9 bases not matched to a gene. The CDR3 extends over 15 amino acids. The CDR3 coding sequence is TGTGCCAGCAGCCACGCCGGGACTAGTCGAGAGACCCAGTACTTC. Its translation is CASSHAGTSRETQYF.

The chain has TRBV7-2 and TRBJ2-7; D gene ambiguous. Germline CDR1 and CDR2: SGHTA and FQGNSA. The V gene lost 2 bases and the J gene lost 3 bases, with 11 bases spanning the gap. The CDR3 length is 14 residues. The CDR3: CASSLSTVLYEQYF. CDR3 coding DNA: TGTGCCAGCAGCTTATCTACCGTCCTCTACGAGCAGTACTTC.

The chain combines TRBV9 with TRBJ1-1, with a possible D match to TRBD1 (6 bases). Per the germline V gene, CDR1 is SGDLS and CDR2 is YYNGEE. This CDR3 is built from 13 residues. Deletions cut 3 bases from V and 5 bases from J, with 11 bases between. CDR3 in DNA: TGTGCCAGCAGCGCATCCGGGACAACTGAAGCTTTCTTT. Its protein product is CASSASGTTEAFF.

This clone was detected only once. The V gene is TRBV19, the J gene TRBJ1-4; TRBD1 matches at 8 bases. Germline V CDR1 and CDR2: LNHDA, SQIVND (reference sequence). V lost 3 bases and J lost 5; bases outside the gene matches: 8. This CDR3 is built from 16 residues. The CDR3 DNA reads as TGTGCCAGTAGTATTCGACAGGGGTCTATGAATGAAAAACTGTTTTTT. This codes for CASSIRQGSMNEKLFF.

The chain employs TRBV12-3 or TRBV12-4 and TRBJ1-5, with TRBD1 as a possible D gene (6 bases). The V end was cut by 5 bases, the J end by 4 bases, with 9 bases between. The CDR3 has 13 amino acids. The CDR3 sequence: CASSPGANQPQHF. CDR3 DNA sequence: TGTGCCAGCAGTCCAGGGGCTAATCAGCCCCAGCATTTT.

This chain uses TRBV5-1 with TRBJ2-5, with 7 bases aligning to TRBD2. The CDR3 length is 17 residues. Unmatched junction bases numbered 10, after V lost 0 bases and J lost 2 bases. CDR1 is SGHRS, CDR2 YFSETQ, per germline. For the CDR3, the DNA is TGCGCCAGCAGCTTGGTCTCGTCTAGCGGTCGGCAAGAGACCCAGTACTTC. Encoded protein: CASSLVSSSGRQETQYF.

The chain carries TRBV7-2 and TRBJ2-1, with 9 bases identical to TRBD2. The CDR3 has 16 amino acids. Trimming took 0 bases from V and 4 from J; bases not matched to a gene: 4. Germline CDR1 and CDR2: SGHTA and FQGNSA. The CDR3 nucleotides read TGTGCCAGCAGCTTAGCGGCGGGGGGGCCTTACAATGAGCAGTTCTTC. Translated: CASSLAAGGPYNEQFF.

This CDR3 reads CSVEEGTGGTQPQHF. DNA of the CDR3: TGCAGCGTTGAAGAGGGAACAGGGGGCACTCAGCCCCAGCATTTT. The chain combines TRBV29-1 with TRBJ1-5; 9 nucleotides line up with TRBD1. Germline CDR1 SQVTM, CDR2 ANQGSEA. CDR3 length equals 15 residues. V was clipped by 0 bases and J by 6 bases; unmatched bases: 6.

The CDR3, as DNA: TGTGCCAGCAGCTCCCCAGGGGGTGGTCAGCCCCAGCATTTT. This codes for CASSSPGGGQPQHF. The V gene is TRBV7-2, the J gene TRBJ1-5; 7 bases map to TRBD1. In germline, CDR1 is SGHTA, CDR2 FQGNSA. The ends lost 4 bases at V and 6 bases at J; junction bases unmatched: 6. The CDR3 length is 14 residues. Full variable domain (remainder filled in from reference TRBV7-2 and TRBJ1-5): GAGVSQSPSNKVTEKGKDVELRCDPISGHTALYWYRQSLGQGLEFLIYFQGNSAPDKSGLPSDRFSAERTGGSVSTLTIQRTQQEDSAVYLCASSSPGGGQPQHFGDGTRLSIL.

The chain links TRBV3-1 (or the pseudogene TRBV3-2) to TRBJ1-4; D gene uncertain. Germline V gene data show CDR1 as LGHDT and CDR2 as YNNKEL (reference sequence). Trimming stripped 5 bases from V and 0 bases from J, with 13 bases between. There are 16 residues in the CDR3. The CDR3 here is CASSGGHGSTNEKLFF. Here the CDR3 DNA reads TGTGCCAGCAGCGGAGGTCACGGATCAACTAATGAAAAACTGTTTTTT.